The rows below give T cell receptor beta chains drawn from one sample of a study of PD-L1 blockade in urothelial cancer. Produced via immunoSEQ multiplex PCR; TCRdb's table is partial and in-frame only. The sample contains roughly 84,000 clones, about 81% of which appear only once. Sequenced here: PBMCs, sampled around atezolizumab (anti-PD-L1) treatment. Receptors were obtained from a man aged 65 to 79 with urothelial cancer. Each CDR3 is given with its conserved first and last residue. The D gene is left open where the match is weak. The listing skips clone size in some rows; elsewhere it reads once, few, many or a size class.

CDR3nt: TGTGCCAGCAGCCTAGCCGGGAGAGACTACGAGCAGTACTTC
CDR3aa: CASSLAGRDYEQYF
d_gene: -
v_gene: TRBV7-9
j_gene: TRBJ2-7
abundance: few

CDR3nt: TGTGCCAGCAGCTTAGTTCGGGGCACTGAAGCTTTCTTT
CDR3aa: CASSLVRGTEAFF
d_gene: -
v_gene: TRBV11-3
j_gene: TRBJ1-1
abundance: -

CDR3nt: TGCGCCAGCAGCGTGGGACAGGGGGCAGGTGAGCAGTTCTTC
CDR3aa: CASSVGQGAGEQFF
d_gene: TRBD1
v_gene: TRBV5-1
j_gene: TRBJ2-1
abundance: once

CDR3nt: TGTGCCAGCAGCCTAGGAGGAGGTGGGGTAAACACCGGGGAGCTGTTTTTT
CDR3aa: CASSLGGGGVNTGELFF
d_gene: -
v_gene: TRBV7-9
j_gene: TRBJ2-2
abundance: -

CDR3nt: TGTGCCAGCACCGGGGACAGCCAGACCGGGGAGCTGTTTTTT
CDR3aa: CASTGDSQTGELFF
d_gene: TRBD1
v_gene: TRBV6-6
j_gene: TRBJ2-2
abundance: few

CDR3nt: TGTGCCAGCAGTTACCGGGACAGGGATTCACCCCTCCACTTT
CDR3aa: CASSYRDRDSPLHF
d_gene: TRBD1
v_gene: TRBV6-6
j_gene: TRBJ1-6
abundance: -

CDR3nt: TGTGCCAGTACCACGGGTCGCCTCGGGGAGACCCAGTACTTC
CDR3aa: CASTTGRLGETQYF
d_gene: -
v_gene: TRBV19
j_gene: TRBJ2-5
abundance: -

CDR3nt: TGTGCTAGTGGTTTGGTACGCGCAGGGGCTGGAAACACCATATATTTT
CDR3aa: CASGLVRAGAGNTIYF
d_gene: -
v_gene: TRBV12-5
j_gene: TRBJ1-3
abundance: -

CDR3nt: TGTGCCAGCAGCTTAGGCGACAGGGTTGGAGAGACCCAGTACTTC
CDR3aa: CASSLGDRVGETQYF
d_gene: TRBD1
v_gene: TRBV7-2
j_gene: TRBJ2-5
abundance: -

CDR3nt: TGTGCCATCGGGACAGGGCTAACTGAAGCTTTCTTT
CDR3aa: CAIGTGLTEAFF
d_gene: TRBD1
v_gene: TRBV10-3
j_gene: TRBJ1-1
abundance: -

CDR3nt: TGTGCCAGCAGTTATGACCGGGGTTCAAACTATGGCTACACCTTC
CDR3aa: CASSYDRGSNYGYTF
d_gene: -
v_gene: TRBV6-6
j_gene: TRBJ1-2
abundance: -

CDR3nt: TGCGCCAGCAGCCATTATGACAGGGGTTTAACTGAAGCTTTCTTT
CDR3aa: CASSHYDRGLTEAFF
d_gene: TRBD1
v_gene: TRBV4-1
j_gene: TRBJ1-1
abundance: -

CDR3nt: TGTGCCATCAGTGAGAATCGGGACAACACAGATACGCAGTATTTT
CDR3aa: CAISENRDNTDTQYF
d_gene: -
v_gene: TRBV10-3
j_gene: TRBJ2-3
abundance: -

CDR3nt: TGCGCCAGCAGCCAGGAACAGGGCAATCAGCCCCAGCATTTT
CDR3aa: CASSQEQGNQPQHF
d_gene: -
v_gene: TRBV4-1
j_gene: TRBJ1-5
abundance: -

CDR3nt: TGTGCCAGCAGCTTAATGGCGGGAGCGATCTCCTACGAGCAGTACTTC
CDR3aa: CASSLMAGAISYEQYF
d_gene: TRBD2
v_gene: TRBV11-2
j_gene: TRBJ2-7
abundance: -

CDR3nt: TGTGCCACCAGCACCACCAGGGGGCTCAATCAGCCCCAGCATTTT
CDR3aa: CATSTTRGLNQPQHF
d_gene: TRBD1
v_gene: TRBV15
j_gene: TRBJ1-5
abundance: few

CDR3nt: TGTGCCAGCAGCCGAGACACCCATGAAAAACTGTTTTTT
CDR3aa: CASSRDTHEKLFF
d_gene: -
v_gene: TRBV11-3
j_gene: TRBJ1-4
abundance: few

CDR3nt: TGTGCCAGCAGCTGGACAGGGGGCGGGGAGCAGTACTTC
CDR3aa: CASSWTGGGEQYF
d_gene: TRBD1
v_gene: TRBV11-2
j_gene: TRBJ2-7
abundance: -

CDR3nt: TGTGCCAGCAGTGCCCTAGCGATTTACGAGCAGTACTTC
CDR3aa: CASSALAIYEQYF
d_gene: -
v_gene: TRBV2
j_gene: TRBJ2-7
abundance: once

CDR3nt: TGTGCCAGCAGACTCTCGACAGGGAACACCGGGGAGCTGTTTTTT
CDR3aa: CASRLSTGNTGELFF
d_gene: -
v_gene: TRBV7-8
j_gene: TRBJ2-2
abundance: -

CDR3nt: TGTGCCAGTGTGGAACGGGGGTATGCTGGGGCCAACGTCCTGACTTTC
CDR3aa: CASVERGYAGANVLTF
d_gene: -
v_gene: TRBV19
j_gene: TRBJ2-6
abundance: -

CDR3nt: TGTGCCAGCAGCGTAGACGGACTAGCGGACTACAATGAGCAGTTCTTC
CDR3aa: CASSVDGLADYNEQFF
d_gene: TRBD2
v_gene: TRBV9
j_gene: TRBJ2-1
abundance: few

CDR3nt: TGTGCCAGCAGTCCTCGACAGGCAAATCAGCCCCAGCATTTT
CDR3aa: CASSPRQANQPQHF
d_gene: -
v_gene: TRBV27
j_gene: TRBJ1-5
abundance: -

CDR3nt: TGTGCCAGCAGGCCACCTACAGGGGGCAGGGGTGGCTACACCTTC
CDR3aa: CASRPPTGGRGGYTF
d_gene: TRBD1
v_gene: TRBV6-5
j_gene: TRBJ1-2
abundance: few

CDR3nt: TGTGCCAGCAGCGCTGGGACGGAGGGGACCGGGGAGCTGTTTTTT
CDR3aa: CASSAGTEGTGELFF
d_gene: -
v_gene: TRBV9
j_gene: TRBJ2-2
abundance: -

CDR3nt: TGTGCCAGTAGTATATCCGACGGGGAAAGAGATACGCAGTATTTT
CDR3aa: CASSISDGERDTQYF
d_gene: -
v_gene: TRBV19
j_gene: TRBJ2-3
abundance: -

CDR3nt: TGTGCCAGCAGTTTTTCCGGGACAGGGAAGTTTTACTATGGCTACACCTTC
CDR3aa: CASSFSGTGKFYYGYTF
d_gene: TRBD1
v_gene: TRBV28
j_gene: TRBJ1-2
abundance: -

CDR3nt: TGTGCCAGCAGCCGAGGGGGATGGTCCTACGAGCAGTACTTC
CDR3aa: CASSRGGWSYEQYF
d_gene: -
v_gene: TRBV5-5
j_gene: TRBJ2-7
abundance: -

CDR3nt: TGTGCCAGCAGTTTATCCCCTTACAATGAGCAGTTCTTC
CDR3aa: CASSLSPYNEQFF
d_gene: -
v_gene: TRBV27
j_gene: TRBJ2-1
abundance: -

CDR3nt: TGTGCCAGCAGCTTGGGCCTAGCGGGAATCCCCACAGATACGCAGTATTTT
CDR3aa: CASSLGLAGIPTDTQYF
d_gene: TRBD2
v_gene: TRBV5-4
j_gene: TRBJ2-3
abundance: -

CDR3nt: TGTGCCAGCAGTGAATCTGGAGGGACCCGCTTCTACGAGCAGTACTTC
CDR3aa: CASSESGGTRFYEQYF
d_gene: -
v_gene: TRBV6-1
j_gene: TRBJ2-7
abundance: few

CDR3nt: TGCGCCAGCAGCTTAGGGGAAAGCAATCAGCCCCAGCATTTT
CDR3aa: CASSLGESNQPQHF
d_gene: -
v_gene: TRBV5-1
j_gene: TRBJ1-5
abundance: once

CDR3nt: TGTGCCAGCACCGAGGGGGCGGGGAACATTCAGTACTTC
CDR3aa: CASTEGAGNIQYF
d_gene: -
v_gene: TRBV7-9
j_gene: TRBJ2-4
abundance: few

CDR3nt: TGTGCCAGCTCATACGGACAGGGCACAGATACGCAGTATTTT
CDR3aa: CASSYGQGTDTQYF
d_gene: TRBD1
v_gene: TRBV18
j_gene: TRBJ2-3
abundance: -

CDR3nt: TGCGCCAGCAGCTCTACTAGCGGGGGGGCCTACAATGAGCAGTTCTTC
CDR3aa: CASSSTSGGAYNEQFF
d_gene: TRBD2
v_gene: TRBV5-1
j_gene: TRBJ2-1
abundance: -

CDR3nt: TGTGCCAGCAGCACCTGGACTAGCGGGTCGTACAATGAGCAGTTCTTC
CDR3aa: CASSTWTSGSYNEQFF
d_gene: TRBD2
v_gene: TRBV13
j_gene: TRBJ2-1
abundance: -

CDR3nt: TGTGCCAGCATCGAAGGGGGCGCTCAGTATGGCTACACCTTC
CDR3aa: CASIEGGAQYGYTF
d_gene: TRBD1
v_gene: TRBV5-4
j_gene: TRBJ1-2
abundance: -

CDR3nt: TGCGCCAGCAGGAGGGACATTAATAGCAATCAGCCCCAGCATTTT
CDR3aa: CASRRDINSNQPQHF
d_gene: -
v_gene: TRBV5-1
j_gene: TRBJ1-5
abundance: -

CDR3nt: TGTGCCAGCAGCAACGACAGGGGTTTTTCAGCGGTACACAATGAGCAGTTCTTC
CDR3aa: CASSNDRGFSAVHNEQFF
d_gene: -
v_gene: TRBV21-1
j_gene: TRBJ2-1
abundance: once

CDR3nt: TGTGCCAGCAGCCCGGGGAGAGACAGGGGAGCAGATACGCAGTATTTT
CDR3aa: CASSPGRDRGADTQYF
d_gene: TRBD1
v_gene: TRBV11-3
j_gene: TRBJ2-3
abundance: -

CDR3nt: TGTGCCAGCAGTTTATCTGAGGGGGCGGTTCGGGACGAGCAGTACTTC
CDR3aa: CASSLSEGAVRDEQYF
d_gene: TRBD1
v_gene: TRBV27
j_gene: TRBJ2-7
abundance: -

CDR3nt: TGCAGCGTTGAGGCCGTGACTAGAGAGACCCAGTACTTC
CDR3aa: CSVEAVTRETQYF
d_gene: -
v_gene: TRBV29-1
j_gene: TRBJ2-5
abundance: -

CDR3nt: TGTGCCAGCTCACCTGGCCAGGGGGACGAGCAGTACTTC
CDR3aa: CASSPGQGDEQYF
d_gene: TRBD1
v_gene: TRBV18
j_gene: TRBJ2-7
abundance: few

CDR3nt: TGTGCCAGCAGCGAAGGGGGGGGGACTGAAGCTTTCTTT
CDR3aa: CASSEGGGTEAFF
d_gene: -
v_gene: TRBV9
j_gene: TRBJ1-1
abundance: -

CDR3nt: TGTGCCAGCAGTTACACCGGCGGTAGCTCCTACAATGAGCAGTTCTTC
CDR3aa: CASSYTGGSSYNEQFF
d_gene: -
v_gene: TRBV6-5
j_gene: TRBJ2-1
abundance: -

CDR3nt: TGCGCCAGCAGCCAAACCCCATTGGCTAGCGATCGCTACGAGCAGTACTTC
CDR3aa: CASSQTPLASDRYEQYF
d_gene: -
v_gene: TRBV4-3
j_gene: TRBJ2-7
abundance: -

CDR3nt: TGTGCCAGCGGACAGGGTTATGGGGCCAACGTCCTGACTTTC
CDR3aa: CASGQGYGANVLTF
d_gene: TRBD1
v_gene: TRBV6-1
j_gene: TRBJ2-6
abundance: -

CDR3nt: TGTGCCAGTAGTCCCCCGGGACAGGGCGAAAAACTGTTTTTT
CDR3aa: CASSPPGQGEKLFF
d_gene: TRBD1
v_gene: TRBV19
j_gene: TRBJ1-4
abundance: -

CDR3nt: TGCGCCAGCAGCTTGGACAACTACGAGCAGTACTTC
CDR3aa: CASSLDNYEQYF
d_gene: -
v_gene: TRBV10-2
j_gene: TRBJ2-7
abundance: -

CDR3nt: TGTGCCAGCAGTTTAGGGGGACAGGGGGCCGGTGAGACCCAGTACTTC
CDR3aa: CASSLGGQGAGETQYF
d_gene: TRBD1
v_gene: TRBV27
j_gene: TRBJ2-5
abundance: -

CDR3nt: TGTGCCAGCCAGGGGGGCCTCTCCTACGAGCAGTACTTC
CDR3aa: CASQGGLSYEQYF
d_gene: -
v_gene: TRBV11-3
j_gene: TRBJ2-7
abundance: -

CDR3nt: TGTGCCAGCAGCTTAGTAGTACAGGGTCGGCTCTGGCAAGAGACCCAGTACTTC
CDR3aa: CASSLVVQGRLWQETQYF
d_gene: -
v_gene: TRBV7-9
j_gene: TRBJ2-5
abundance: once

CDR3nt: TGTGCCAGCAGTGACGGCAGGGGGCAAAGGACTGCTTCCTATTTT
CDR3aa: CASSDGRGQRTASYF
d_gene: TRBD1
v_gene: TRBV2
j_gene: TRBJ2-3
abundance: -

CDR3nt: TGCGCCAGCAGCTTGGTACGCCGGGGGGAGACCCAGTACTTC
CDR3aa: CASSLVRRGETQYF
d_gene: -
v_gene: TRBV5-1
j_gene: TRBJ2-5
abundance: -

CDR3nt: TGTGCCAGCAGCATGGACAGGGGGAATCAGCCCCAGCATTTT
CDR3aa: CASSMDRGNQPQHF
d_gene: TRBD1
v_gene: TRBV7-9
j_gene: TRBJ1-5
abundance: -

CDR3nt: TGCAGCACTAGCGGGGGGCTCGACAATGAGCAGTTCTTC
CDR3aa: CSTSGGLDNEQFF
d_gene: TRBD2
v_gene: TRBV29-1
j_gene: TRBJ2-1
abundance: few

CDR3nt: TGTGCCAGCAACGATCGGTCCTACAATGAGCAGTTCTTC
CDR3aa: CASNDRSYNEQFF
d_gene: -
v_gene: TRBV5-4
j_gene: TRBJ2-1
abundance: few

CDR3nt: TGTGCCATCAGTAGAACAGGGTATGATGAAAAACTGTTTTTT
CDR3aa: CAISRTGYDEKLFF
d_gene: -
v_gene: TRBV10-3
j_gene: TRBJ1-4
abundance: -